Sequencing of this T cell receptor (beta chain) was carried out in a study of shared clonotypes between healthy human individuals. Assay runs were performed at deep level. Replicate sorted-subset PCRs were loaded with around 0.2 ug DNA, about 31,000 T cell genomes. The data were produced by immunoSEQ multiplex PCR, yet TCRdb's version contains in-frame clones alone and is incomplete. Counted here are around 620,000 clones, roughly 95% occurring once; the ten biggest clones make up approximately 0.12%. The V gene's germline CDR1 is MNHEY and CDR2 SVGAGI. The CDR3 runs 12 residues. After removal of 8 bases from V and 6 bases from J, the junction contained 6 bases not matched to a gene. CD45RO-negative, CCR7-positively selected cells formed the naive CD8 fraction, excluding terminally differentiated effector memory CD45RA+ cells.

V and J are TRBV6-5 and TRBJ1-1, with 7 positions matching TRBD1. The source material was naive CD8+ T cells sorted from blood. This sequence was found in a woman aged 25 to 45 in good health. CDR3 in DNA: TGTGCCAGCGGCGACAGGGCCCCTGAAGCTTTCTTT. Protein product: CASGDRAPEAFF.